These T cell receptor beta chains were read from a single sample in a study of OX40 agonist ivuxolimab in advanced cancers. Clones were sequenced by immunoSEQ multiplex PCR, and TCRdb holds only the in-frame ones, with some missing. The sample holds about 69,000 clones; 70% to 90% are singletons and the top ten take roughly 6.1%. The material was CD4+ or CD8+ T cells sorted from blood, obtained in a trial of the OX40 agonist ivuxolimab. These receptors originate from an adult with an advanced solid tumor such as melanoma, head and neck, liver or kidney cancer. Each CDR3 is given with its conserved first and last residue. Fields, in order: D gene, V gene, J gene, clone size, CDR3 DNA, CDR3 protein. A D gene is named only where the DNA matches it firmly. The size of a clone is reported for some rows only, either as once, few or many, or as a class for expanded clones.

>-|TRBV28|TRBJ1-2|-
TGTGCCAGCAGTCCGCACAGTTACGGCTACACCTTC
CASSPHSYGYTF
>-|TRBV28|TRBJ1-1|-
-
CASILGSLNTEAFF
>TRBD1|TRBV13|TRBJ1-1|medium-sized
TGTGCCAGCAGCAACTCTGGGACAGGGGGGATGAACACTGAAGCTTTCTTT
CASSNSGTGGMNTEAFF
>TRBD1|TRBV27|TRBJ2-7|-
TGTGCCAGCAGTCATCTACTTTGGACAGGGCTATCTTACGAGCAGTACTTC
CASSHLLWTGLSYEQYF
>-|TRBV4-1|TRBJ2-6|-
TGCGCCAGCAGCCAAGACGCTCGTGACAGACTGGGCACTGGGGCCAACGTCCTGACTTTC
CASSQDARDRLGTGANVLTF
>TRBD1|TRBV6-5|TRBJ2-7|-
TGTGCCAGCAGTTACTCCCGGGACAGGTACTACGAGCAGTACTTC
CASSYSRDRYYEQYF
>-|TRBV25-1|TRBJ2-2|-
TGTGCCAGCAGTGAAATTACGGGTGACACCGGGGAGCTGTTTTTT
CASSEITGDTGELFF
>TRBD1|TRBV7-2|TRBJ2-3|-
TGTGCCAGCAGCTTAGACCGACAGGGCTTTGCAGATACGCAGTATTTT
CASSLDRQGFADTQYF
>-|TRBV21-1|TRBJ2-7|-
TGTGCCAGCAGCAAAGTAACTGCTAGCTCCTACGAGCAGTACTTC
CASSKVTASSYEQYF
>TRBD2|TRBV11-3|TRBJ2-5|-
TGTGCCAGCAGCCATAAATCTAGCGGGAGGGTCGGGGAGACCCAGTACTTC
CASSHKSSGRVGETQYF
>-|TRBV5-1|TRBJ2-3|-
TGCGCCAGCAGCTCCCTCGGTCTGGGCGGCACAGATACGCAGTATTTT
CASSSLGLGGTDTQYF
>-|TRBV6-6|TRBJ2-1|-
TGTGCCAGCAGTCATGCGGACAGAGGGATAAGGAATGAGCAGTTCTTC
CASSHADRGIRNEQFF
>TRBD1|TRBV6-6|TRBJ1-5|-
TGTGCCAGCAGCCTTACAGGGGCCGGACAGCCCCAGCATTTT
CASSLTGAGQPQHF
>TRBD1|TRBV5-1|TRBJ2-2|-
TGCGCCAGCAGCCCCGGACAGGGGGCGTCCGGGGAGCTGTTTTTT
CASSPGQGASGELFF
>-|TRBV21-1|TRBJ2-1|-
TGTGCCAGCAGCAAAGCCACTAGGACTAGCGGGGACAGAGTGGAGCAGTTCTTC
CASSKATRTSGDRVEQFF
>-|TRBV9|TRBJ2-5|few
TGTGCCAGCAGCTCCCCACGGGCACAAGAGACCCAGTACTTC
CASSSPRAQETQYF
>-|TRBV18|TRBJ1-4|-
TGTGCCAGCTCACGAGACAGTAATGAAAAACTGTTTTTT
CASSRDSNEKLFF
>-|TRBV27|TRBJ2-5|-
TGTGCCAGCAGTTTATTGGGAGAGACCCAGTACTTC
CASSLLGETQYF
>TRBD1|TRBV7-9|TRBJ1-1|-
TGTGCCAGCAGCTCAAACCTACAAGGGACAGCTGAAGCTTTCTTT
CASSSNLQGTAEAFF
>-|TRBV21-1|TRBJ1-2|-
TGTGCCAGCAGCACAGGGCCGTGGGGCTACACCTTC
CASSTGPWGYTF
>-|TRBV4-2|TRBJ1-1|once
TGTGCCAGCAGCCACAGGGGTCGGCCAGGGAGGAACACTGAAGCTTTCTTT
CASSHRGRPGRNTEAFF
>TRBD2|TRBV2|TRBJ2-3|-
TGTGCCAGCAGTGTGGAGGCGGGAGAAGCAACAGATACGCAGTATTTT
CASSVEAGEATDTQYF
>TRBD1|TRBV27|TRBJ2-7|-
TGTGCCAGCACCGGACAGGGGGCGGGAGCCTACGAGCAGTACTTC
CASTGQGAGAYEQYF
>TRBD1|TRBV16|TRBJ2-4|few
TGTGCCAGCAGCCACCAAACGGGACAGATAAACATTCAGTACTTC
CASSHQTGQINIQYF
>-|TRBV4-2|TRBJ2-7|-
TGTGCCAGCAGCCAAGGGCGGGGCGCTCCCTACGAGCAGTACTTC
CASSQGRGAPYEQYF